One sample yielded the 30 T cell receptor beta chains listed below, sequenced in a study of STAT5B mutations in CD4+ large granular lymphocyte leukemia (dated by TCRdb to 2022 to 2024). The library was made by the immunoSEQ multiplex PCR assay. TCRdb provides this immuneACCESS table in a form limited to in-frame rearrangements. Some clones are lacking; in checked studies, under half of them reflect an unresolved V gene, and why the rest are absent is not known. This sample comprises tens of thousands of clones, about two thirds of them detected only once. Approximately 1% of the sample comes from the top ten. Sequencing used CD4+ T cells from blood buffy coats. The receptors stem from a human donor in good health.

This clone was counted a few times. This chain joins TRBV7-9 and TRBJ2-5; 12 bases are shared with TRBD1. Trimming at V came to 7 bases and at J to 1 base, leaving 13 bases not matched to a gene. Germline assignment: CDR1 SEHNR and CDR2 FQNEAQ (reference sequence). CDR3 length equals 18 residues. CDR3 region: CASTLLGTGGKAQETQYF. The CDR3, as DNA: TGTGCCAGCACCCTTTTGGGGACAGGGGGCAAGGCCCAAGAGACCCAGTACTTC.

The rearrangement uses TRBV6-1 and TRBJ2-1; weak D call: TRBD1 (6 bases). V lost 0 bases, J lost 5 bases, and 14 bases lay in between. Germline V gene sequence: CDR1 MNHNS, CDR2 SASEGT. This CDR3 has 16 amino acids. DNA of the CDR3: TGTGCCAGCAGTGAAGCCGGACAGTGGGGACACAATGAGCAGTTCTTC. This translates into CASSEAGQWGHNEQFF.

The chain joins TRBV21-1 to TRBJ2-5. TRBV21-1 counts as a pseudogene. The CDR3 runs to 15 residues. The CDR3 nucleotides read TGTGCCAGCAGCAAAGATGGGGGACACCAAGAGACCCAGTACTTC. It codes for CASSKDGGHQETQYF.

This chain uses TRBV11-2 with TRBJ1-1; D perhaps matches TRBD1 (6 bases). The length of the CDR3 is 14 residues. Looked up from germline, CDR1 is SGHAT and CDR2 is FQNNGV. Trimming cost V 1 base and J 10 bases, with 16 bases left between them. The CDR3 here is CASSLGPQGSSAFF. CDR3 bases: TGTGCCAGCAGCTTAGGGCCGCAGGGGTCCTCAGCTTTCTTT.

The V call is TRBV5-4, the J call TRBJ2-7, with TRBD1 identical over 11 bases. Trimming cost V 4 bases and J 2 bases; bases outside gene matches: 8. In germline, CDR1 is SGHNT, CDR2 YYREEE (reference sequence). The CDR3 is 16 residues long. Here the CDR3 reads CASSLGSGQGAYEQYF. Written as DNA, the CDR3 is TGTGCCAGCAGCCTGGGCTCGGGACAGGGGGCCTACGAGCAGTACTTC.

This clone has only one observation. J is TRBJ1-1 and V is TRBV25-1, with a tentative D call TRBD1 (5 bases). The CDR3 contains 15 residues. The V gene's germline CDR1 is MGHDK and CDR2 SYGVNS. Trimming cost V 3 bases and J 2 bases, with 13 bases left between them. The CDR3 is CASSDPARANTEAFF. DNA of the CDR3: TGTGCCAGCAGTGATCCGGCCAGGGCTAACACTGAAGCTTTCTTT. Drawing the rest from reference TRBV25-1 and TRBJ1-1, the complete variable domain is EADIYQTPRYLVIGTGKKITLECSQTMGHDKMYWYQQDPGMELHLIHYSYGVNSTEKGDLSSESTVSRIRTEHFPLTLESARPSHTSQYLCASSDPARANTEAFFGQGTRLTVV.

This chain connects TRBV18 to TRBJ2-1; D is unclear. Trimming left V 2 bases short and J 7 bases short, with 6 bases between. Germline CDR1 KGHSH, CDR2 LQKENI. CDR3 length: 12 amino acids. The CDR3 bases are TGTGCCAGCTCACCAGTGGGTAATGAGCAGTTCTTC. This codes for CASSPVGNEQFF.

The chain has TRBV6-1 and TRBJ2-3; TRBD2 matches at 11 bases. This CDR3 comprises 17 residues. From germline, CDR1 is MNHNS and CDR2 SASEGT. V lost 3 bases, J lost 6 bases, and 11 bases stayed unmatched. CDR3 sequence (DNA): TGTGCCAGCAGTGAGTACCATGGACTAGCGGGTAAGGATACGCAGTATTTT. It specifies CASSEYHGLAGKDTQYF.

The J gene is TRBJ2-3, the V gene TRBV7-3; no definite D call. The length of the CDR3 is 13 residues. The V and J ends lost 0 bases and 6 bases respectively, with 7 bases between them. Looked up from germline, CDR1 is SGHTA and CDR2 is FQGTGA. The chain's CDR3 is CASSLTISDTQYF. The DNA for the CDR3 is TGTGCCAGCAGCTTAACCATCTCCGATACGCAGTATTTT.

The V call is TRBV11-2, the J call TRBJ2-1; tentative D call: TRBD2 (5 bases). Deletions cut 1 base from V and 0 bases from J, with 10 bases between. CDR1 is SGHAT and CDR2 is FQNNGV in the germline V gene. CDR3 length: 16 residues. Written as DNA, the CDR3 is TGTGCCAGCAGCTTAGGATCGGGGTCCTCCTACAATGAGCAGTTCTTC. Protein product: CASSLGSGSSYNEQFF.

This chain connects TRBV7-2 to TRBJ2-7, with TRBD2 matching over 9 bases. Trimming removed 0 bases from V and 5 bases from J; junction bases left unmatched: 14. The length of the CDR3 is 18 residues. Germline CDR1 reads SGHTA; CDR2 reads FQGNSA. The CDR3 region is CASSLAPFSGTSRDEQYF. The CDR3, as DNA: TGTGCCAGCAGCTTAGCGCCCTTCTCCGGGACTAGCAGGGACGAGCAGTACTTC.

By sample share, this clone is medium-sized. The chain recombines TRBV7-8 with TRBJ1-5; weak D call: TRBD1 (6 bases). The germline V gene encodes CDR1 SGHVS and CDR2 FQNEAQ. The CDR3 spans 16 residues. Trimming took off 5 bases at V and 4 bases at J, with 18 bases between the two ends. The CDR3 DNA reads TGTGCCAGCAGCCTCGAGACAGGCGAGAATAATCAGCCCCAGCATTTT. It translates to CASSLETGENNQPQHF.

The chain is built from TRBV2 and TRBJ1-2; D unresolved. CDR1 and CDR2 from the germline V gene are SNHLY and FYNNEI. V was shortened by 7 bases and J by 1 base, with 10 bases between the two germline ends. The CDR3 has 13 amino acids. DNA for the CDR3: TGTGCCAGCAAAACGGAGGGTAACTATGGCTACACCTTC. It yields the protein CASKTEGNYGYTF.

The genes are TRBV2 and TRBJ1-2; TRBD1 matches 12 bases. The trim removed 5 bases at V and 4 bases at J, leaving 5 bases unmatched. The CDR3 sequence is 15 residues long. Germline V gene lookup returns CDR1 SNHLY and CDR2 FYNNEI. CDR3 coding DNA: TGTGCCAGCAGTACCGGGACAGGGGGCAGCTATGGCTACACCTTC. Translation: CASSTGTGGSYGYTF.

A single count supports this clone. The V gene is TRBV7-3, the J gene TRBJ2-3; 7 bases match TRBD1. Germline loops: CDR1 SGHTA, CDR2 FQGTGA. Trimming cost V 3 bases and J 6 bases; bases outside gene matches: 3. CDR3 size: 13 residues. The CDR3 region is CASSLGQSDTQYF. CDR3 DNA: TGTGCCAGCAGCTTGGGACAGTCGGATACGCAGTATTTT.

V and J are TRBV5-1 and TRBJ2-3, with D possibly being TRBD1 (5 bases). The CDR3 is 15 amino acids. Germline V CDR1 and CDR2: SGHRS, YFSETQ. V shed 2 bases and J shed 0 bases, with 10 bases lying between them. The CDR3 region has the DNA TGCGCCAGCAGCTTCACAGGCCATAGCACAGATACGCAGTATTTT. Protein product: CASSFTGHSTDTQYF.

The chain recombines TRBV29-1 with TRBJ2-7; 9 bases map to TRBD1. Germline CDR1 and CDR2: SQVTM and ANQGSEA. The CDR3 spans 13 residues. Losses at the gene ends were 5 bases for V and 1 base for J; bases not matched to a gene: 3. The CDR3 loop is CSVTGTGSYEQYF. CDR3 DNA: TGCAGCGTTACCGGGACAGGGTCCTACGAGCAGTACTTC.

This clone was seen a few times. This chain joins TRBV11-3 and TRBJ2-7; 7 bases agree with TRBD1. CDR1 and CDR2 from the germline V gene are SGHNT and YENEEA. V lost 6 bases to trimming and J lost 3 bases; unmatched junction nucleotides: 8. This CDR3 has 14 amino acids. CDR3 in DNA: TGTGCCAGCAGAGCGAGGACAGGTCTCTACGAGCAGTACGTC. This translates into CASRARTGLYEQYV.

The rearrangement links TRBV2 to TRBJ1-1; the D gene is possibly TRBD1 (6 bases). Trimming left V 8 bases short and J 0 bases short, with 16 bases between. This CDR3 has 15 amino acids. Germline values: CDR1 SNHLY, CDR2 FYNNEI. The CDR3 region has the DNA TGTGCCAGCGGAAAGGAGGGGGTAGTGAACACTGAAGCTTTCTTT. This translates into CASGKEGVVNTEAFF.

The V and J genes are TRBV4-3 and TRBJ1-4, with TRBD1 as a possible D gene (5 bases). Trimming cost V 4 bases and J 7 bases, with 16 bases left between them. This CDR3 comprises 15 residues. CDR1 is LGHNA and CDR2 is YSLEER in the germline V gene. The CDR3 here is CASSPGGGRVEKLFF. The DNA for the CDR3 is TGCGCCAGCAGCCCCGGCGGGGGGAGGGTTGAAAAACTGTTTTTT.

This chain links TRBV7-6 with TRBJ1-4; no clear D gene. Germline V gene sequence: CDR1 SGHVS, CDR2 FNYEAQ. V was shortened by 1 base and J by 7 bases, with 10 bases between the two germline ends. The CDR3 is 14 residues long. The CDR3, as DNA: TGTGCCAGCAGCTTAGGGCAGAGGAGTGAAAAACTGTTTTTT. This codes for CASSLGQRSEKLFF.

This clone was counted a few times. At one end, the junction sequence differs from germline, possibly due to a read error. The chain links TRBV7-7 to TRBJ2-2; D may be TRBD2 (6 bases). This CDR3 is 14 amino acids long. Germline V gene data show CDR1 as SSHAT and CDR2 as FNYEAQ (reference sequence). The CDR3 DNA is TGTGCTAGCAGCTTAGACGGAGGGACCGGGGAGCTGTTTTTT. It yields the protein CASSLDGGTGELFF.

This chain links TRBV4-3 with TRBJ1-1; D is ambiguous. This CDR3 contains 15 residues. The V end lost 4 bases, the J end lost 0 bases, and 12 bases lay between the germline ends. Looked up from germline, CDR1 is LGHNA and CDR2 is YSLEER. CDR3 DNA: TGCGCCAGCAGCCCGGGCGGAGGGTTGAACACTGAAGCTTTCTTT. Protein sequence: CASSPGGGLNTEAFF.

V and J are TRBV27 and TRBJ2-5, with D possibly being TRBD2 (6 bases). The V gene lost 2 bases and the J gene lost 1 base, with 8 bases spanning the gap. The germline V gene encodes CDR1 MNHEY and CDR2 SMNVEV (reference sequence). The CDR3 has 14 residues. The DNA of the CDR3 is TGTGCCAGCAGTTTAGGGCGGGGCCAAGAGACCCAGTACTTC. Amino acids: CASSLGRGQETQYF.

The rearrangement uses TRBV28 and TRBJ1-2; the D is unclear. The CDR3 totals 15 residues. V dropped 2 bases and J dropped 5 bases, with 15 bases sitting between them. Per the germline V gene, CDR1 is MDHEN and CDR2 is SYDVKM. The CDR3 sequence: CASSLALWGKYGYTF. Written as DNA, the CDR3 is TGTGCCAGCAGTTTAGCTCTTTGGGGTAAGTATGGCTACACCTTC.

Notes on this clone: Other nucleotide sequences in the sample specify the same CDR3. The chain links TRBV7-9 to TRBJ2-5; maybe TRBD2 (6 bases). Germline lookup yields CDR1 SEHNR and CDR2 FQNEAQ (reference sequence). Trimming removed 2 bases from V and 2 bases from J, with 9 bases in between. This CDR3 is 14 amino acids long. In DNA form, the CDR3 reads TGTGCCAGCAGCTTATTTGGGACTCAAGAGACCCAGTACTTC. Its translation: CASSLFGTQETQYF.

This chain connects TRBV18 to TRBJ2-3, with D possibly matching TRBD1 (6 bases). The CDR3 is made up of 17 amino acids. Germline V CDR1 and CDR2: KGHSH, LQKENI. The V end lost 6 bases, the J end lost 3 bases, and 22 bases lay between the germline ends. The CDR3 coding sequence is TGTGCCAGCTCTCCCTTAAATCCAGGGGTTGGGACAGATACGCAGTATTTT. Translation: CASSPLNPGVGTDTQYF.

The gene calls are TRBV18 and TRBJ1-3; the D gene is possibly TRBD1 (5 bases). The length of the CDR3 is 16 residues. V lost 5 bases and J 0 bases, leaving 14 bases between the germline ends. Germline V gene data show CDR1 as KGHSH and CDR2 as LQKENI. CDR3 residues: CASSAQGSGSGNTIYF. The CDR3 bases are TGTGCCAGCTCAGCCCAGGGCAGCGGCTCTGGAAACACCATATATTTT.

The chain has TRBV10-2 and TRBJ2-1, with 7 bases fitting TRBD1. V was pared by 3 bases and J by 2 bases, with 13 bases of the junction left unmatched. The CDR3 runs 18 residues. Germline V gene sequence: CDR1 WSHSY, CDR2 SAAADI. CDR3 sequence: CASSDPTMTGSPYNEQFF. The CDR3 nucleotides read TGCGCCAGCAGTGATCCTACGATGACAGGGTCTCCCTACAATGAGCAGTTCTTC.

This clone has only a few counts. The chain is built from TRBV6-6 and TRBJ1-1, with 8 bases fitting TRBD1. Per the germline V gene, CDR1 is MNHNY and CDR2 is SVGAGI (reference sequence). J was trimmed by 0 bases and V by 6 bases; bases with no gene match: 9. CDR3 length: 16 residues. The CDR3 DNA sequence: TGTGCCAGCAGGATAGCCGGACAGGGAGTGAACACTGAAGCTTTCTTT. This gives the protein CASRIAGQGVNTEAFF.